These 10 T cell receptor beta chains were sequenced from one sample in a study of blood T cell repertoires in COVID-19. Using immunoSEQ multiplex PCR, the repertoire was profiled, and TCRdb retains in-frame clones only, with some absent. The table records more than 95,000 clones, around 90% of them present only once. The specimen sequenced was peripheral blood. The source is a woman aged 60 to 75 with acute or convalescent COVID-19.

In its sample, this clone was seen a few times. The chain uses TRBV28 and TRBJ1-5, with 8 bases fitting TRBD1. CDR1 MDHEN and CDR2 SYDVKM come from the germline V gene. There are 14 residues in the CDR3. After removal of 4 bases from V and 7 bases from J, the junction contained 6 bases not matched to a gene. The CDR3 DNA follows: TGTGCCAGCAGTTCTGGACAGGGAAGCCAGCCCCAGCATTTT. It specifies CASSSGQGSQPQHF.

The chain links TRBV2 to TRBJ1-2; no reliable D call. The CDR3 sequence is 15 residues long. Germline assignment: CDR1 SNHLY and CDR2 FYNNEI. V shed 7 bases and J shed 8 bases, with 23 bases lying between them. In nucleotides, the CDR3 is TGTGCCAGCACCCTATCTCAGGTTTGGTATCAGGGCTACACCTTC. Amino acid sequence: CASTLSQVWYQGYTF.

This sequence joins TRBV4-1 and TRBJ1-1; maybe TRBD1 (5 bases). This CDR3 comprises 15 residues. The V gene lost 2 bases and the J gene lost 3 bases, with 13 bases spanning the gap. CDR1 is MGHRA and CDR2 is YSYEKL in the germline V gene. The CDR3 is CASSQSRVEYTEAFF. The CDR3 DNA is TGCGCCAGCAGCCAAAGCAGGGTAGAGTACACTGAAGCTTTCTTT.

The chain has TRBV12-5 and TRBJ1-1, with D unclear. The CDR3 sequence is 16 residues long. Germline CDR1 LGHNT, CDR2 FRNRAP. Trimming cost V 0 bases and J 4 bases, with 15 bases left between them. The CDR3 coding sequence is TGTGCTAGTGGTTTGGTACCCAGTCCGAGGGCCACTGAAGCTTTCTTT. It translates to CASGLVPSPRATEAFF.

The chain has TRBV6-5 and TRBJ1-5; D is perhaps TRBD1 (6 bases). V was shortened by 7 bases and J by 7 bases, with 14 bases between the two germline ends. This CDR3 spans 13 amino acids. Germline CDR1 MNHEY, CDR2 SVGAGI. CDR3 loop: CASKDRIGQPQHF. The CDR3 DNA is TGTGCCAGCAAAGACAGGATAGGACAGCCCCAGCATTTT.

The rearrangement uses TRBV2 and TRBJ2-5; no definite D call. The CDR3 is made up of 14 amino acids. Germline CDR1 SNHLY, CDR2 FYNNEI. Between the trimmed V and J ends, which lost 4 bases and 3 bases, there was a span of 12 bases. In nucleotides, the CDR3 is TGTGCCAGCAGTGTTTTTGGCGGTAAAGAGACCCAGTACTTC. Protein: CASSVFGGKETQYF.

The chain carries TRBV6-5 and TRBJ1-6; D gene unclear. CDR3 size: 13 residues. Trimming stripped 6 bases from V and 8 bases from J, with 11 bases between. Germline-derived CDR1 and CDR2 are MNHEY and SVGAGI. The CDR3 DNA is TGTGCCAGCAGCGCTAGAGTTTATTCACCCCTCCACTTT. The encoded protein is CASSARVYSPLHF.

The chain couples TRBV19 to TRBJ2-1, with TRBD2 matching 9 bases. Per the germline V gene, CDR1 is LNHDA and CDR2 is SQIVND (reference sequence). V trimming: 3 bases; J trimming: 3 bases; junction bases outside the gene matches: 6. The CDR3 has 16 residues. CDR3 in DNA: TGTGCCAGTAGTATTTTTGCTAGCGGGAACTACAATGAGCAGTTCTTC. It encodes CASSIFASGNYNEQFF.

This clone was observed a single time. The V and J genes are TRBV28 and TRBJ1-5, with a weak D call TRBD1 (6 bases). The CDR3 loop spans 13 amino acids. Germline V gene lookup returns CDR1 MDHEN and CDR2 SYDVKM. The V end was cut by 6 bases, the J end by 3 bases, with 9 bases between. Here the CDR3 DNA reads TGTGCCAGCAGGTCAGGGGACAATCAGCCCCAGCATTTT. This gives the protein CASRSGDNQPQHF.

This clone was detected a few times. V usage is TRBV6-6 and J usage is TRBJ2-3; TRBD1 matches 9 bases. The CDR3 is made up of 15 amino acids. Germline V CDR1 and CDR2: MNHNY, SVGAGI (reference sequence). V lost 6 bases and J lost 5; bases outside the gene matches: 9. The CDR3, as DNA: TGTGCCAGCAGAAACACAGGGGGCGCGGGAGATACGCAGTATTTT. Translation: CASRNTGGAGDTQYF.